The 10 T cell receptor beta chains listed next were all sequenced from one sample in a study of T cell repertoires in cytomegalovirus infection. TCRdb passed the reads through MiXCR, listing each CDR3 protein once. This table holds approximately 1,000,000 distinct CDR3 sequences, 31% found once. For these TCRs, the target antigens are not known. Sequenced here: cultured CD8+ T cells from PBMCs, sampled from culture after CMV antigen stimulation. These receptor sequences come from a human donor in good health (CMV status not recorded). Some clones in this sample may be carry-over from other donors' samples.

The chain recombines TRBV6-2 or TRBV6-3 with TRBJ2-2, with 8 bases aligning to TRBD2. CDR1 MNHEY and CDR2 SVGEGT come from the germline V gene. Unmatched junction bases numbered 7, after V lost 6 bases and J lost 7 bases. The CDR3 is made up of 14 amino acids. Here the CDR3 DNA reads TGTGCCAGCAGCCCGGGACTAGACCTCGGGGAGCTGTTTTTT. Its protein is CASSPGLDLGELFF.

This clonotype has more than one count but fewer than ten. This rearrangement joins TRBV6-2 or TRBV6-3 to TRBJ2-1; 9 nucleotides line up with TRBD2. The germline gives CDR1 MNHEY, CDR2 SVGEGT. CDR3 length: 14 residues. The V segment lost 7 bases and the J segment 8 bases; nucleotides outside the gene matches: 9. In nucleotides, the CDR3 is TGTGCCAGCAACTTAGCGGGGGCCGAGGATGAGCAGTTCTTC. Protein product: CASNLAGAEDEQFF.

This clonotype has at least ten counts. The chain links TRBV7-2 to TRBJ2-1; 8 bases map to TRBD1. The CDR3 sequence is 16 residues long. CDR1 and CDR2 (germline): SGHTA, FQGNSA. V was pared by 4 bases and J by 4 bases, with 9 bases of the junction left unmatched. The CDR3 protein is CASSSPPGQDYNEQFF. The CDR3, as DNA: TGTGCCAGCAGCTCCCCTCCGGGACAGGATTACAATGAGCAGTTCTTC.

The chain links TRBV15 to TRBJ2-2, with TRBD2 matching 10 bases. J was trimmed by 4 bases and V by 3 bases; bases with no gene match: 14. In germline, CDR1 is LNHNV, CDR2 YYDKDF (reference sequence). This CDR3 is built from 19 residues. The CDR3 loop reads CATSSLGWASGGGTGELFF. Here the CDR3 DNA reads TGTGCCACCAGCAGCCTCGGGTGGGCTAGCGGGGGTGGCACCGGGGAGCTGTTTTTT. The whole variable domain, filled in from reference TRBV15 and TRBJ2-2, reads DAMVIQNPRYQVTQFGKPVTLSCSQTLNHNVMYWYQQKSSQAPKLLFHYYDKDFNNEADTPDNFQSRRPNTSFCFLDIRSPGLGDTAMYLCATSSLGWASGGGTGELFFGEGSRLTVL.

To note about this clonotype: The junction departs from germline at one end; a sequencing error may be responsible. This chain connects TRBV7-8 to TRBJ2-7, with 11 bases fitting TRBD2. Germline V gene lookup returns CDR1 SGHVS and CDR2 FQNEAQ. The CDR3 length is 14 residues. CDR3 amino acids: CASTLTSGVYGQYF. For the CDR3, the DNA is TGTGCCAGCACCTTGACTAGCGGGGTATACGGGCAGTACTTC.

The chain carries TRBV6-2 or TRBV6-3 and TRBJ2-2; D not certain. Per the germline V gene, CDR1 is MNHEY and CDR2 is SVGEGT. The germline V and J ends were trimmed by 0 bases and 14 bases, with 7 bases remaining between them. The CDR3 has 11 amino acids. CDR3 sequence reads: CASSYSALLFF. The CDR3 nucleotides read TGTGCCAGCAGTTACTCAGCCTTACTGTTTTTT.

V is TRBV2 and J is TRBJ1-1, with no clear D. Germline lookup yields CDR1 SNHLY and CDR2 FYNNEI. The V and J ends lost 3 bases and 4 bases respectively, with 15 bases between them. The CDR3 runs 15 residues. The CDR3 DNA is TGTGCCAGCAGTGATCGTCCAGGAAGGGCCACTGAAGCTTTCTTT. It translates to CASSDRPGRATEAFF.

The chain is built from TRBV4-3 and TRBJ1-4; no firm D call. This CDR3 is built from 17 residues. V was shortened by 0 bases and J by 0 bases, with 11 bases between the two germline ends. Looked up from germline, CDR1 is LGHNA and CDR2 is YSLEER. Here the CDR3 reads CASSQERMITTNEKLFF. The CDR3 nucleotides read TGCGCCAGCAGCCAAGAAAGAATGATTACAACTAATGAAAAACTGTTTTTT.

This clonotype appeared many times. The chain employs TRBV7-2 and TRBJ1-4, with TRBD1 identical over 8 bases. Trimming cost V 5 bases and J 8 bases; bases outside gene matches: 25. The germline V gene encodes CDR1 SGHTA and CDR2 FQGNSA. This CDR3 is built from 20 residues. As DNA, the CDR3 is TGTGCCAGCAGCCTAACGGGACAGGCTTCCTTGTGGGCGGGAAGGGAAAAACTGTTTTTT. Translated, it gives CASSLTGQASLWAGREKLFF.

This chain joins TRBV27 and TRBJ2-2; no clear D. The CDR3 consists of 14 residues. The V end was cut by 4 bases, the J end by 3 bases, with 9 bases between. Germline V CDR1 and CDR2: MNHEY, SMNVEV (reference sequence). CDR3 nucleotide sequence: TGTGCCAGCAGTTGGCAGCTAGACACCGGGGAGCTGTTTTTT. It yields the protein CASSWQLDTGELFF.